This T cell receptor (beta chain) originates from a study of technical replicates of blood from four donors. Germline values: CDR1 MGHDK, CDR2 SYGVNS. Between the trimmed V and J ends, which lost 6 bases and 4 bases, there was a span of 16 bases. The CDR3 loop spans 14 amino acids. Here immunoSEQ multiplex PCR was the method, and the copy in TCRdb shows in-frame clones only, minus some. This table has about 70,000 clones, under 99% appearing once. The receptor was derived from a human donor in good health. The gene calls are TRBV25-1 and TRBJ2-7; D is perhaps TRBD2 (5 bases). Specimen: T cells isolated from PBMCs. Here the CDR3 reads CASSGVVGPYEQYF. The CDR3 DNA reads TGTGCCAGCAGCGGGGTGGTGGGCCCTTACGAGCAGTACTTC.